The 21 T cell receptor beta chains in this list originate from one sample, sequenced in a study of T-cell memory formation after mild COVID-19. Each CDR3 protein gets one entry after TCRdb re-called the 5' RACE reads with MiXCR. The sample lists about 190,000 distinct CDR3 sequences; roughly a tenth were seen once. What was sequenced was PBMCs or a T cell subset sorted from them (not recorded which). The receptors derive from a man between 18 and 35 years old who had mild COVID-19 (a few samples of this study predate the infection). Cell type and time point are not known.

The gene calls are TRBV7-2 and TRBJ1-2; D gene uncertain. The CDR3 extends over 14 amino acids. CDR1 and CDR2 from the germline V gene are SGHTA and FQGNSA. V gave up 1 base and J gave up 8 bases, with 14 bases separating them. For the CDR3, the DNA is TGTGCCAGCAGCTTAGAGGCAGCGGCGGGAGGCTACACCTTC. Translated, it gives CASSLEAAAGGYTF. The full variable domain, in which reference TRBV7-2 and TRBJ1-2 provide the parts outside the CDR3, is GAGVSQSPSNKVTEKGKDVELRCDPISGHTALYWYRQSLGQGLEFLIYFQGNSAPDKSGLPSDRFSAERTGGSVSTLTIQRTQQEDSAVYLCASSLEAAAGGYTFGSGTRLTVV.

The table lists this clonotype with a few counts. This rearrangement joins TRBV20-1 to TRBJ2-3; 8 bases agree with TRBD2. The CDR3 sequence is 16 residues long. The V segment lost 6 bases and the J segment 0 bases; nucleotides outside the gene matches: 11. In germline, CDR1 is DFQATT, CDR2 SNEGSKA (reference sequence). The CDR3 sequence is CSATRGTSASTDTQYF. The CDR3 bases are TGCAGTGCAACCCGCGGGACTAGTGCCAGCACAGATACGCAGTATTTT.

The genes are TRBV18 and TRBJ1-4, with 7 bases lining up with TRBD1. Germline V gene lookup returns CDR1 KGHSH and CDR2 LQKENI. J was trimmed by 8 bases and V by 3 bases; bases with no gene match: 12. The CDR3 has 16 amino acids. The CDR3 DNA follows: TGTGCCAGCTCACCTGCATACCGACAGGGAGGAGAAAAACTGTTTTTT. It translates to CASSPAYRQGGEKLFF.

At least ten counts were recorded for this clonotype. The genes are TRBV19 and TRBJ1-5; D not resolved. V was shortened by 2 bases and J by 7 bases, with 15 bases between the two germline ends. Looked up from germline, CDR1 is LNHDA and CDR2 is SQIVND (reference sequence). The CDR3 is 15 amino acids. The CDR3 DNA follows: TGTGCCAGTAGTATAAGCCAGGTCCGGAGGCAGCCCCAGCATTTT. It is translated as CASSISQVRRQPQHF.

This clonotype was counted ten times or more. The CDR3 bases are TGTGCCAGCAGGGGTAGCGGGGGCAGCTCCTACGAGCAGTACGTC. Its translation is CASRGSGGSSYEQYV. V usage is TRBV6-6 and J usage is TRBJ2-7; 9 nucleotides agree with TRBD2. J gave up 0 bases and V 6 bases, and 6 bases lay outside the gene matches. The CDR3 covers 15 residues. In germline, CDR1 is MNHNY, CDR2 SVGAGI (reference sequence).

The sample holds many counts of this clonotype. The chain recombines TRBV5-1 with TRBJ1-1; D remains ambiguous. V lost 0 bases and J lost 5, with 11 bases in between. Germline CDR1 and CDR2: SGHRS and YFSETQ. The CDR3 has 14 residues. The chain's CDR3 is CASSLGPSGTEAFF. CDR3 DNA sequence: TGCGCCAGCAGCTTGGGGCCGTCCGGTACTGAAGCTTTCTTT.

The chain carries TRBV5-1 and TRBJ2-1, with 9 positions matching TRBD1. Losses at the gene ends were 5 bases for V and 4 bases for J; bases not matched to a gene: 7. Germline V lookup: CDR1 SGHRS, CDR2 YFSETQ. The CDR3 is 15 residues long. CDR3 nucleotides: TGCGCCAGCAGGGGTACTGGACAGGGGTACAATGAGCAGTTCTTC. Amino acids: CASRGTGQGYNEQFF.

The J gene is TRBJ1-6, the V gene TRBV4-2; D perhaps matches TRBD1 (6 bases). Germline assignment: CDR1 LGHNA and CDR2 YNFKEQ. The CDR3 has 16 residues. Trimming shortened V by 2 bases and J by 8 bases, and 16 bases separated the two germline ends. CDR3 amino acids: CASSQSWGPVYSPLHF. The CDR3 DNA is TGTGCCAGCAGCCAATCTTGGGGGCCAGTTTATTCACCCCTCCACTTT.

The CDR3 DNA is TGCGCCAGCAGTGACGCAGGAGGGCGAGTTGAAAAACTGTTTTTT. This sequence encodes CASSDAGGRVEKLFF. The genes are TRBV10-2 and TRBJ1-4, with no clear D. The germline V gene encodes CDR1 WSHSY and CDR2 SAAADI. V gave up 3 bases and J gave up 7 bases, with 15 bases separating them. The CDR3 contains 15 residues.

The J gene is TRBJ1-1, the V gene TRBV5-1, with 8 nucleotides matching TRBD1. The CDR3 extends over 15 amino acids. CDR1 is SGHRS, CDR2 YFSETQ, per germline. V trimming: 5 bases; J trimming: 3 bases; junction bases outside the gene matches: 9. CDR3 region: CASSFVSGGHTEAFF. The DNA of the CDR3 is TGCGCCAGCAGTTTTGTATCAGGGGGCCACACTGAAGCTTTCTTT.

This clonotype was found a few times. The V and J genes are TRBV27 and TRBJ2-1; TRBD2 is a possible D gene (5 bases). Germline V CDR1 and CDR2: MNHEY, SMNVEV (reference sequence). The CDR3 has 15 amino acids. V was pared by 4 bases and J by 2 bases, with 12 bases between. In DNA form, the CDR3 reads TGTGCCAGCAGTTCCGACTACCAACCCTACAATGAGCAGTTCTTC. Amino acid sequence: CASSSDYQPYNEQFF.

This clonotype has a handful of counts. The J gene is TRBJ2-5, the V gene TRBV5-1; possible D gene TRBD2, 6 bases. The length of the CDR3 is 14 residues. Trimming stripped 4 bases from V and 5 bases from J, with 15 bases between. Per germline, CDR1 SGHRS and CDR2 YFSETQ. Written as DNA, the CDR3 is TGCGCCAGCAGCCCAGGGACTCCCAGCGAGACCCAGTACTTC. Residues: CASSPGTPSETQYF.

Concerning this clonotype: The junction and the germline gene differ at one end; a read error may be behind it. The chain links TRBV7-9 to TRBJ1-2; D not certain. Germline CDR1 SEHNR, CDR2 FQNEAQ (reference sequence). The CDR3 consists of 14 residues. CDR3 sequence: CANSPRGLNYGYTF. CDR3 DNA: TGTGCCAACAGCCCCCGGGGTCTAAACTATGGCTACACCTTC.

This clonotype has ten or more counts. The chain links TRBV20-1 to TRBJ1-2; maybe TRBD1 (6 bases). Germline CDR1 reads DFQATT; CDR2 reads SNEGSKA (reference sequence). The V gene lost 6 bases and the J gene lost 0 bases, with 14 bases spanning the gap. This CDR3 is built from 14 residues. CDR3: CSAAQGTANYGYTF. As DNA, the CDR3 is TGCAGTGCCGCACAGGGAACGGCTAACTATGGCTACACCTTC.

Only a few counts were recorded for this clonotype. CDR3 loop: CASSQERTSGGYIDEQFF. CDR3 bases: TGCGCCAGCAGCCAAGAGAGGACTAGCGGGGGGTACATCGATGAGCAGTTCTTC. This chain uses TRBV4-3 with TRBJ2-1, with TRBD2 identical over 14 bases. The J segment lost 8 bases and the V segment lost 0 bases, leaving 9 bases of the junction unmatched. This CDR3 has 18 amino acids. Looked up from germline, CDR1 is LGHNA and CDR2 is YSLEER.

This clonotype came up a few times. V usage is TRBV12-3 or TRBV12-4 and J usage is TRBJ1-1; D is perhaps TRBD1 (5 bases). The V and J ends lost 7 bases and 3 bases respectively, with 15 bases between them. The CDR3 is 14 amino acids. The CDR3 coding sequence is TGTGCCAGCACTTTGAGGTCAGGGCACACTGAAGCTTTCTTT. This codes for CASTLRSGHTEAFF.

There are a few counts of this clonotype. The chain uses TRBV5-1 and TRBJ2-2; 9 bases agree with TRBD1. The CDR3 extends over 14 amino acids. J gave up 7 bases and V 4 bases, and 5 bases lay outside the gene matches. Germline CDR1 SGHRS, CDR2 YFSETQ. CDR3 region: CASSRGTGLGELFF. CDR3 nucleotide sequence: TGCGCCAGCAGCCGGGGGACAGGGCTCGGGGAGCTGTTTTTT. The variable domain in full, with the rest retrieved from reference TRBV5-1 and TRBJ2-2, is KAGVTQTPRYLIKTRGQQVTLSCSPISGHRSVSWYQQTPGQGLQFLFEYFSETQRNKGNFPGRFSGRQFSNSRSEMNVSTLELGDSALYLCASSRGTGLGELFFGEGSRLTVL.

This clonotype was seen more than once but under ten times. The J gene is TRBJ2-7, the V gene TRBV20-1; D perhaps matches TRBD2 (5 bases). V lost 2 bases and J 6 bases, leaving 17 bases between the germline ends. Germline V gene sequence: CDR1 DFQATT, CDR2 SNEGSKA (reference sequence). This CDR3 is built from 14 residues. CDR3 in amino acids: CSARKRETSLEQYV. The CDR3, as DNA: TGCAGTGCTAGAAAGAGGGAGACCTCCCTCGAGCAGTACGTC.

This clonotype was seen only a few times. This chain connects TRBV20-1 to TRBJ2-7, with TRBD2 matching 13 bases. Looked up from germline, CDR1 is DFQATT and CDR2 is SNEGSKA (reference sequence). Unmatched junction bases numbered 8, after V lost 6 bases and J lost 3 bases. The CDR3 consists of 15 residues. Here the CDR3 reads CSARTSGGRNYEQYF. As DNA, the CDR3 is TGCAGTGCAAGGACTAGCGGGGGACGGAACTACGAGCAGTACTTC.

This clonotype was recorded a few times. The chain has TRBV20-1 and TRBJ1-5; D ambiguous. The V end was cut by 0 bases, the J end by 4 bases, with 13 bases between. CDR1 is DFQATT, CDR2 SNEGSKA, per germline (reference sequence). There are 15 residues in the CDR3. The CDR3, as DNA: TGCAGTGCTAGAGACCCCGGGGAACTGAATCAGCCCCAGCATTTT. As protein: CSARDPGELNQPQHF.

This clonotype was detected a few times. In DNA, the CDR3 is TGCAGTGCTAGAGACAGGGCCAGAAACTATGGCTACACCTTC. Protein: CSARDRARNYGYTF. The chain carries TRBV20-1 and TRBJ1-2, with D perhaps matching TRBD1 (5 bases). Germline-derived CDR1 and CDR2 are DFQATT and SNEGSKA (reference sequence). This CDR3 is built from 14 residues. V gave up 0 bases and J gave up 2 bases, with 10 bases separating them.